Below, 2 T cell receptor beta chains from the same sample are listed, as sequenced in a study of blood T cells in healthy people across ages. Combining a sample-barcoded 5' primer with a J-beta primer mix, a second PCR ran for 7 to 11 cycles. TCRdb reanalysed the 5' RACE reads using MiXCR and keeps one entry per CDR3 protein. This sample yields 850,000 to 1,000,000 distinct CDR3 sequences, of which approximately 50% are seen a single time; 20% to 25% belongs to the top ten. The material sequenced was blood. The receptors derive from an older woman in good health.

The J gene is TRBJ2-7, the V gene TRBV3-1; TRBD2 matches 9 bases. The CDR3 runs to 14 residues. The germline V gene has CDR1 LGHDT and CDR2 YNNKEL (reference sequence). The V segment lost 4 bases and the J segment 3 bases; nucleotides outside the gene matches: 4. This CDR3 reads CASSRWREGYEQYF. The CDR3 nucleotides are TGTGCCAGCAGCCGGTGGCGGGAGGGCTACGAGCAGTACTTC.

Of note for this clonotype: Mismatch with germline at one junction end may stem from a read error. V is TRBV29-1 and J is TRBJ2-7; weak D call: TRBD2 (5 bases). Germline values: CDR1 SQVTM, CDR2 ANQGSEA. This CDR3 has 14 residues. The CDR3 spells CSAMKGGGTYVQYF. The CDR3, as DNA: TGCAGCGCCATGAAGGGCGGAGGAACCTACGTGCAGTACTTC.